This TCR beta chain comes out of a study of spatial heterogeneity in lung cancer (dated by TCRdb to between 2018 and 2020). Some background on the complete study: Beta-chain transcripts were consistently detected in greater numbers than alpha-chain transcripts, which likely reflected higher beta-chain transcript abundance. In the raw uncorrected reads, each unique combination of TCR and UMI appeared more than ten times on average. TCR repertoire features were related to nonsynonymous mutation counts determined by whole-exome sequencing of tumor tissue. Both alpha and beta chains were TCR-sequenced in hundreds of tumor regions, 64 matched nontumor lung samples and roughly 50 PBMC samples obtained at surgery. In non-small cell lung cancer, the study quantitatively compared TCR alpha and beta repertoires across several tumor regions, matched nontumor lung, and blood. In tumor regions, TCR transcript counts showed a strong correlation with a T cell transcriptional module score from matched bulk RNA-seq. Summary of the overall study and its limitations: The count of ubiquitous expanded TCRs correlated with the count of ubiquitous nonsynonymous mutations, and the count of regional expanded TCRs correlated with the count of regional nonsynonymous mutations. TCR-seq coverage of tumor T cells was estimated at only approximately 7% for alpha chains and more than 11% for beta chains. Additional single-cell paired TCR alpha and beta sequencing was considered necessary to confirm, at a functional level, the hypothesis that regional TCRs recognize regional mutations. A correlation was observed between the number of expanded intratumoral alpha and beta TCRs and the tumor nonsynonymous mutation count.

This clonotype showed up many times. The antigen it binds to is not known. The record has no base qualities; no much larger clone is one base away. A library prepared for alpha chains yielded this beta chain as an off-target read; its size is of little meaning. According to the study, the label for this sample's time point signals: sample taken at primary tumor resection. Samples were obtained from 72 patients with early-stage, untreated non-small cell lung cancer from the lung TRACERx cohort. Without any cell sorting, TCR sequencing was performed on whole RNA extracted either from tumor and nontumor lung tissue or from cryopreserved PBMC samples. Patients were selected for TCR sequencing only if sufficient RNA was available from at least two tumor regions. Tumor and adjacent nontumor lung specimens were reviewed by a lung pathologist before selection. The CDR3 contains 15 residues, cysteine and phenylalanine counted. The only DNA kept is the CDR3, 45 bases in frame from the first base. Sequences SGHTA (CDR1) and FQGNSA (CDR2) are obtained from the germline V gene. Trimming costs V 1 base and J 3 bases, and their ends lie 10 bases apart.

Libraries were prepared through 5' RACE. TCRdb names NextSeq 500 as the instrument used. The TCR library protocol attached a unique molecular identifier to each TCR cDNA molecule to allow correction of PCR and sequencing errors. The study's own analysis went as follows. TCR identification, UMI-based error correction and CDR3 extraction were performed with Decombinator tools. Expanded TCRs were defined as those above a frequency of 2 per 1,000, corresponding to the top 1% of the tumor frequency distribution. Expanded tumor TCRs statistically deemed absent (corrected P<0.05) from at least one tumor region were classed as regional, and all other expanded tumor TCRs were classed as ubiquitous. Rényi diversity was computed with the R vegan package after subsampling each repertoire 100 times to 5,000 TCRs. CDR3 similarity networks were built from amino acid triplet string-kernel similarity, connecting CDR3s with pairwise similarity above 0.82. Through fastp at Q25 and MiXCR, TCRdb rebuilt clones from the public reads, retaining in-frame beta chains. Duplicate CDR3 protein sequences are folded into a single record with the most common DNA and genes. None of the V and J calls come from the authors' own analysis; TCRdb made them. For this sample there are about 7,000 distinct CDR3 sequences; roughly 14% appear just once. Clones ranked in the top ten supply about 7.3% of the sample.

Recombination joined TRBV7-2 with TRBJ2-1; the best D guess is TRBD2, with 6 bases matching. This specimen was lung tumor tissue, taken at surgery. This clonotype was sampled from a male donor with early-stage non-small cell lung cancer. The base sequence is TGTGCCAGCAGCTTAGGGGCGGGAATCTACAATGAGCAGTTCTTC. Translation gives CASSLGAGIYNEQFF.